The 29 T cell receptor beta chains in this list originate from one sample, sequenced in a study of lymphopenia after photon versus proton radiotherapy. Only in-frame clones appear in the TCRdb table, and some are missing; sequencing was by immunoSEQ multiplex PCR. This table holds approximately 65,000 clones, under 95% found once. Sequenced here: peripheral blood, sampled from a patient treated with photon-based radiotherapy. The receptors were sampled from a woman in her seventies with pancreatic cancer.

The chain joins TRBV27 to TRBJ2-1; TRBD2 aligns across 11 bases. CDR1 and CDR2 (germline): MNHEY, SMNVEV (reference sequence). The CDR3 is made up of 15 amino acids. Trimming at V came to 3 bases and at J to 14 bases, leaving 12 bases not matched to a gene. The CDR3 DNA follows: TGTGCCAGCAGTTTCACTAGCGGGAGACACTCTAGGGAGTTCTTC. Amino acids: CASSFTSGRHSREFF.

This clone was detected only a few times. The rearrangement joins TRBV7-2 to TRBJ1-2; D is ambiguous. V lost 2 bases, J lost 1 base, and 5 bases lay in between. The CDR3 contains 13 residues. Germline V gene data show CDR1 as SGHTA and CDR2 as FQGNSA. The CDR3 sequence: CASSLRRNYGYTF. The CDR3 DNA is TGTGCCAGCAGCTTAAGACGTAACTATGGCTACACCTTC.

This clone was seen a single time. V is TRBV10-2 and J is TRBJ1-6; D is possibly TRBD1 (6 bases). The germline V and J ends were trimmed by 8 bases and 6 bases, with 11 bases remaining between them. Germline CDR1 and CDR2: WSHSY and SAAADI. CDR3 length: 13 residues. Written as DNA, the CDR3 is TGCGCCAGCCAACAGGGAAGTAATTCACCCCTCCACTTT. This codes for CASQQGSNSPLHF.

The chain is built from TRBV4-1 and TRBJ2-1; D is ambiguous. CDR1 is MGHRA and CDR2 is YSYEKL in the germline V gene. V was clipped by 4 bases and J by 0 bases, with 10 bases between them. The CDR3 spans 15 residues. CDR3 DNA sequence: TGCGCCAGCAGCCCACTTCCCAGCTCCTACAATGAGCAGTTCTTC. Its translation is CASSPLPSSYNEQFF.

For the CDR3, the DNA is TGTGCCACCAGCAGAGGGACTAGCAAAAACATTCAGTACTTC. Its protein is CATSRGTSKNIQYF. V gene TRBV15 combines with J gene TRBJ2-4, with TRBD2 matching over 7 bases. V shed 1 base and J 3 bases; nucleotides not matched to a gene: 0. The length of the CDR3 is 14 residues. Germline CDR1 LNHNV, CDR2 YYDKDF (reference sequence).

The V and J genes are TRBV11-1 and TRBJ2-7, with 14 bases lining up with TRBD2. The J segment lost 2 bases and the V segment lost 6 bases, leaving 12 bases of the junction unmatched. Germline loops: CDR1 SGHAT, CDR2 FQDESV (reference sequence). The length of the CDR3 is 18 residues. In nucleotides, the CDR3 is TGTGCCAGCAGTACAGGACTAGCGGGAGGTGACTGGGCCTACGAGCAGTACTTC. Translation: CASSTGLAGGDWAYEQYF. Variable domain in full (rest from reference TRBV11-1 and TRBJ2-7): EAEVAQSPRYKITEKSQAVAFWCDPISGHATLYWYRQILGQGPELLVQFQDESVVDDSQLPKDRFSAERLKGVDSTLKIQPAELGDSAMYLCASSTGLAGGDWAYEQYFGPGTRLTVT.

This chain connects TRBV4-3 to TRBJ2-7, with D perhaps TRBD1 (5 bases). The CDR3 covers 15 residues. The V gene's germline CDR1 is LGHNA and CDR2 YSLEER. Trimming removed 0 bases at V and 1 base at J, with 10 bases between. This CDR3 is CASSQETERSYEQYF. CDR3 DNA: TGCGCCAGCAGCCAAGAGACAGAGAGATCCTACGAGCAGTACTTC.

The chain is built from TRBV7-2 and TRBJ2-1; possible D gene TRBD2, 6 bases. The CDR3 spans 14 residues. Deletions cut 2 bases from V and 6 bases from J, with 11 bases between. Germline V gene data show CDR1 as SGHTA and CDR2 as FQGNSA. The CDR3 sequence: CASSLPGLPNEQFF. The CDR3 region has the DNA TGTGCCAGCAGCTTACCGGGACTTCCCAATGAGCAGTTCTTC.

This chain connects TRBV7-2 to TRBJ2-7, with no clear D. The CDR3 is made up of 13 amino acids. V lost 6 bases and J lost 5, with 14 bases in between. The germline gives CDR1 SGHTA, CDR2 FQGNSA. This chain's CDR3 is CASRPDRLNEQYF. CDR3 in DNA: TGTGCCAGCAGGCCTGATCGTTTAAACGAGCAGTACTTC.

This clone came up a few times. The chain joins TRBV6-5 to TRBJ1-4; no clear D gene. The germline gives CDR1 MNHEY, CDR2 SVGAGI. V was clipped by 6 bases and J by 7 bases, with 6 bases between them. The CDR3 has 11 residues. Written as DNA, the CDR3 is TGTGCCAGCAGAACGGGTGAAAAACTGTTTTTT. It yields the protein CASRTGEKLFF.

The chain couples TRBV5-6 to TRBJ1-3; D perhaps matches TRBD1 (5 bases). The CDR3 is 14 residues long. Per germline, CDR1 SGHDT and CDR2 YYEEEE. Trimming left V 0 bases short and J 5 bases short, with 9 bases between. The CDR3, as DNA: TGTGCCAGCAGCTTGGGAGGGGTGAGAAACACCATATATTTT. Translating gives CASSLGGVRNTIYF. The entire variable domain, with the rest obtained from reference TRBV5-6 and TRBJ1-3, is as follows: DAGVTQSPTHLIKTRGQQVTLRCSPKSGHDTVSWYQQALGQGPQFIFQYYEEEERQRGNFPDRFSGHQFPNYSSELNVNALLLGDSALYLCASSLGGVRNTIYFGEGSWLTVV.

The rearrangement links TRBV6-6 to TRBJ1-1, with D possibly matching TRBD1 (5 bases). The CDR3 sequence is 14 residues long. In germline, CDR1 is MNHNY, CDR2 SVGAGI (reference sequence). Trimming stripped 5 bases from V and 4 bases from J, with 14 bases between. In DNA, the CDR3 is TGTGCCAGCAGTACACAGGTGGTGGTCACTGAAGCTTTCTTT. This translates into CASSTQVVVTEAFF.

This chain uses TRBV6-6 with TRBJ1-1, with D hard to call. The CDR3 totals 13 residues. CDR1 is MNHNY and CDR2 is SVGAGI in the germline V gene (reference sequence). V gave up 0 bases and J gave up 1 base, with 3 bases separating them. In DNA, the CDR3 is TGTGCCAGCAGTTACTCGAGGAACACTGAAGCTTTCTTT. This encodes CASSYSRNTEAFF.

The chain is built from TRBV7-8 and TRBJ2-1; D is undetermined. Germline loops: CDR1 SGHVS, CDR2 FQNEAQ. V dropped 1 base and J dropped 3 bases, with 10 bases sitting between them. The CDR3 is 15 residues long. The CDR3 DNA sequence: TGTGCCAGCAGCTTAGTCGCGAGAAGCTACAATGAGCAGTTCTTC. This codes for CASSLVARSYNEQFF.

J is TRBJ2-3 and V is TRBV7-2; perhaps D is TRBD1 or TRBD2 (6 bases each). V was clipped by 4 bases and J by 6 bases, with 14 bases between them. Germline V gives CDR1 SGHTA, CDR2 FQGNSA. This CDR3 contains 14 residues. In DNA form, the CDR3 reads TGTGCCAGCAGCTATGGGCCGGGGGCGGATACGCAGTATTTT. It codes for CASSYGPGADTQYF.

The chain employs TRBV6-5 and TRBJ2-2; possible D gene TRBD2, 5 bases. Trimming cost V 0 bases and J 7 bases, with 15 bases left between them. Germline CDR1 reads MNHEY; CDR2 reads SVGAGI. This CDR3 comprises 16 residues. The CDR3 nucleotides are TGTGCCAGCAGTTACTCGTCGGCGGGCACGTTCGGGGAGCTGTTTTTT. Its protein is CASSYSSAGTFGELFF.

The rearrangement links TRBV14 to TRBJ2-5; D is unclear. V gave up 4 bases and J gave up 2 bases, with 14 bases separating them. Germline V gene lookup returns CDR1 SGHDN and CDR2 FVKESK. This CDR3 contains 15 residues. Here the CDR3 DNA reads TGTGCCAGCAGCCCCTCCCTGGCGGTACAAGAGACCCAGTACTTC. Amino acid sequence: CASSPSLAVQETQYF.

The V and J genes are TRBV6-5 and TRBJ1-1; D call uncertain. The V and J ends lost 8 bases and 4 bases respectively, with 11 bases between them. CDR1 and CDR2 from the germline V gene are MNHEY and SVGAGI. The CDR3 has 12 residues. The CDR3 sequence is CASLGPATEAFF. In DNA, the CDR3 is TGTGCCAGCCTAGGGCCAGCCACTGAAGCTTTCTTT.

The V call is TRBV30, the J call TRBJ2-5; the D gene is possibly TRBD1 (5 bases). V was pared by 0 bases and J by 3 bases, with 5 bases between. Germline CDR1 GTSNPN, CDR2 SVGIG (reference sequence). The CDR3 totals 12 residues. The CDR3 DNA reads TGTGCCTGGAGTGTCAGGGAAGAGACCCAGTACTTC. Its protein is CAWSVREETQYF.

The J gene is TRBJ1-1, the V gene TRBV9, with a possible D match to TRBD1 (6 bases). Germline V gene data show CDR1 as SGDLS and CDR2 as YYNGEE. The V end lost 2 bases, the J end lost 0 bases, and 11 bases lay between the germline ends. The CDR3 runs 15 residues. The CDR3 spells CASSVGQSLNTEAFF. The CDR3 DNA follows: TGTGCCAGCAGCGTTGGACAGAGCTTGAACACTGAAGCTTTCTTT.

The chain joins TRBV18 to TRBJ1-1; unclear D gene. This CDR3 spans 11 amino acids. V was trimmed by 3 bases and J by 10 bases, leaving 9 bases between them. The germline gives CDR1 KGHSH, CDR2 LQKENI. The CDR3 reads CASSPTNGAFF. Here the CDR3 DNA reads TGTGCCAGCTCACCCACGAACGGAGCTTTCTTT.

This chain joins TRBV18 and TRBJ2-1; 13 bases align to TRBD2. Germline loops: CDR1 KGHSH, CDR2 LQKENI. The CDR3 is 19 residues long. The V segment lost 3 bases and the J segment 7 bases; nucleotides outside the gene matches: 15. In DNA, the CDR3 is TGTGCCAGCTCACCTCGACACAATACCGGGACTAGCGGGAAAAATGAGCAGTTCTTC. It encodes CASSPRHNTGTSGKNEQFF.

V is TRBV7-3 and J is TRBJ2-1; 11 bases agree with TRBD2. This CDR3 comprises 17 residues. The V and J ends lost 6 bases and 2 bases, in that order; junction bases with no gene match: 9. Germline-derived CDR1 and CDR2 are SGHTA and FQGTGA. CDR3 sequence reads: CASSKGGSGRAYNEQFF. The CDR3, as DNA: TGTGCCAGCAGTAAGGGCGGTAGCGGGAGGGCCTACAATGAGCAGTTCTTC.

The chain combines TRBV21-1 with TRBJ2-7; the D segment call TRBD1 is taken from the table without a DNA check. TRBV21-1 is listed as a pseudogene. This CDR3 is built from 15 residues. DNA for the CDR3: TGTGCCAGCGGAATTCTCGGGACAGGAGGGTACGAGCAGTACTTC. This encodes CASGILGTGGYEQYF.

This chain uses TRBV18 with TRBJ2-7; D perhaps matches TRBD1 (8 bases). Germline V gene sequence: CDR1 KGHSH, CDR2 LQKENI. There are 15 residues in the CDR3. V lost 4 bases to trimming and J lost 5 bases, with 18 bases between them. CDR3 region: CASSQLGQGGDEQYF. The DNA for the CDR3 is TGTGCCAGCTCACAACTTGGACAGGGAGGGGACGAGCAGTACTTC.

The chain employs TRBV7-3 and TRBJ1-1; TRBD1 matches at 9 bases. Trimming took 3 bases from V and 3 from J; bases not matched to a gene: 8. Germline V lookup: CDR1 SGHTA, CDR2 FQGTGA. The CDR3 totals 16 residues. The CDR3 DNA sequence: TGTGCCAGCAGCTTCGACCGGGACAGGGAGCACACTGAAGCTTTCTTT. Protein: CASSFDRDREHTEAFF.

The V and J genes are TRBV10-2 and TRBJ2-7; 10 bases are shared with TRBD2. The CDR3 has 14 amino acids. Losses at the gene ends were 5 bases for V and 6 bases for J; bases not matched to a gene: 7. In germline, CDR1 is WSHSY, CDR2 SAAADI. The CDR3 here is CASSPSGRGVEQYF. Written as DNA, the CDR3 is TGCGCCAGCAGTCCTAGCGGGAGAGGCGTCGAGCAGTACTTC.

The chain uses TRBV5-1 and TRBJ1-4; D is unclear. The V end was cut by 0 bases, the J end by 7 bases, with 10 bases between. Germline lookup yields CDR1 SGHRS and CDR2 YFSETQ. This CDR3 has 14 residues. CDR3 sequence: CASSLDLRGEKLFF. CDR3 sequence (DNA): TGCGCCAGCAGCTTGGATTTGCGGGGTGAAAAACTGTTTTTT.

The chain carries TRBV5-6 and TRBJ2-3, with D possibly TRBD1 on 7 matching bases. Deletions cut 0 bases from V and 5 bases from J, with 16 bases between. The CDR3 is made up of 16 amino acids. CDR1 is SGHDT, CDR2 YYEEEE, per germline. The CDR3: CASSLVGTAGGDTQYF. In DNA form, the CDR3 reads TGTGCCAGCAGCTTGGTTGGGACAGCCGGGGGAGATACGCAGTATTTT.